A single sample gave rise to the 18 T cell receptor beta chains below, sequenced in a study of blood T cell repertoires in COVID-19. Using immunoSEQ multiplex PCR, the repertoire was profiled, and TCRdb retains in-frame clones only, with some absent. In the table there are 250,000 to 350,000 clones, under 90% of which are singletons. What was sequenced was PBMCs or T cells enriched from blood (not recorded which). These receptors came from a woman between 45 and 65 years old who had been exposed to COVID-19.

The rearrangement links TRBV5-4 to TRBJ2-2, with TRBD1 matching over 9 bases. Losses at the gene ends were 1 base for V and 4 bases for J; bases not matched to a gene: 2. The CDR3 loop spans 15 amino acids. Germline assignment: CDR1 SGHNT and CDR2 YYREEE (reference sequence). CDR3 DNA: TGTGCCAGCAGCTTGACAGGGGGCAGCACCGGGGAGCTGTTTTTT. Translated, it gives CASSLTGGSTGELFF. Looking up the rest from reference TRBV5-4 and TRBJ2-2 gives the full variable domain: ETGVTQSPTHLIKTRGQQVTLRCSSQSGHNTVSWYQQALGQGPQFIFQYYREEENGRGNFPPRFSGLQFPNYSSELNVNALELDDSALYLCASSLTGGSTGELFFGEGSRLTVL.

The chain employs TRBV6-5 and TRBJ2-4; D perhaps matches TRBD1 (6 bases). The germline gives CDR1 MNHEY, CDR2 SVGAGI. This CDR3 region has 16 residues. Trimming stripped 2 bases from V and 3 bases from J, with 14 bases between. The CDR3 spells CASSYAPGVGKNIQYF. DNA for the CDR3: TGTGCCAGCAGTTACGCCCCAGGGGTCGGCAAAAACATTCAGTACTTC.

Written as DNA, the CDR3 is TGTGCCAGCAGTTATAGTCGACAGGCGAAGCCCCAGCATTTT. Translated: CASSYSRQAKPQHF. The rearrangement uses TRBV6-2 or TRBV6-3 and TRBJ1-5; possibly TRBD1 for D (6 bases). Trimming removed 3 bases from V and 8 bases from J, with 14 bases in between. The germline CDR1 and CDR2 sequences are MNHEY and SVGEGT. The CDR3 contains 14 residues.

The rearrangement links TRBV2 to TRBJ1-6, with 10 bases that match TRBD1. The CDR3 runs to 15 residues. V dropped 6 bases and J dropped 9; count of bases not matched to a gene: 8. In germline, CDR1 is SNHLY, CDR2 FYNNEI. CDR3 DNA: TGTGCCAGCAGCCTCGCGGGACAGGGGTCTTCACCCCTCCACTTT. Its protein is CASSLAGQGSSPLHF.

This clone has just one count. The chain links TRBV24-1 to TRBJ2-3; TRBD2 matches at 11 bases. This CDR3 comprises 15 residues. Trimming at V came to 5 bases and at J to 6 bases, leaving 6 bases not matched to a gene. In germline, CDR1 is KGHDR, CDR2 SFDVKD. The CDR3 here is CATSASGGWFDTQYF. CDR3 nucleotides: TGTGCCACCAGTGCTAGCGGGGGGTGGTTTGATACGCAGTATTTT.

The chain couples TRBV21-1 to TRBJ1-2; the listed D gene, TRBD1, was not tested against the DNA. TRBV21-1 is recorded as a pseudogene. CDR3 length: 13 residues. This CDR3 reads CASSNTGGRGYTF. The CDR3 DNA reads as TGTGCCAGCAGCAACACAGGGGGCCGAGGCTACACCTTC.

The chain couples TRBV7-2 to TRBJ2-1; tentatively, D is TRBD2 (6 bases). The ends were cut back, 2 bases at V and 5 bases at J, with 16 bases in the middle. The CDR3 is 16 amino acids. Germline V CDR1 and CDR2: SGHTA, FQGNSA. The CDR3 DNA follows: TGTGCCAGCAGCTTACCAGGTGGCGGGGTCCACAATGAGCAGTTCTTC. It specifies CASSLPGGGVHNEQFF.

The chain joins TRBV5-1 to TRBJ2-5; D unclear. This CDR3 is built from 15 residues. Germline V gene lookup returns CDR1 SGHRS and CDR2 YFSETQ. Trimming removed 0 bases at V and 0 bases at J, with 9 bases between. The CDR3 bases are TGCGCCAGCAGCTTGGGGGCAGGTCACCAAGAGACCCAGTACTTC. Translating it yields CASSLGAGHQETQYF.

The rearrangement joins TRBV27 to TRBJ1-6; D may be TRBD1 (5 bases). Trimming removed 0 bases at V and 13 bases at J, with 13 bases between. Germline V CDR1 and CDR2: MNHEY, SMNVEV (reference sequence). The CDR3 has 14 amino acids. CDR3 in DNA: TGTGCCAGCAGTTTATCGGGACTCCCAGACCCCCTCCACTTT. Protein: CASSLSGLPDPLHF.

The chain recombines TRBV5-4 with TRBJ1-6, with 10 bases lining up with TRBD1. Germline assignment: CDR1 SGHNT and CDR2 YYREEE (reference sequence). V shed 0 bases, J shed 14 bases, and the junction held 14 bases outside the gene matches. CDR3 size: 17 residues. Here the CDR3 DNA reads TGTGCCAGCAGCTTGGGCCCGACAGGGGGCGGTGAGGGGACCCTCCACTTT. Protein: CASSLGPTGGGEGTLHF.

This clone was recorded once. This rearrangement joins TRBV12-3 or TRBV12-4 to TRBJ2-5; D may be TRBD1 (6 bases). The length of the CDR3 is 13 residues. V was shortened by 6 bases and J by 5 bases, with 13 bases between the two germline ends. This CDR3 is CASRNTGSETQYF. For the CDR3, the DNA is TGTGCCAGCAGGAATACAGGGTCGGAGACCCAGTACTTC.

The V and J genes are TRBV4-2 and TRBJ1-2, with D tentatively TRBD1 (5 bases). The ends were cut back, 1 base at V and 4 bases at J, with 13 bases in the middle. The CDR3 loop spans 15 amino acids. The germline CDR1 and CDR2 sequences are LGHNA and YNFKEQ. CDR3 DNA sequence: TGTGCCAGCAGCCAAGGGGGGGGGAACCTCTATGGCTACACCTTC. Translated, it gives CASSQGGGNLYGYTF.

The J gene is TRBJ1-4, the V gene TRBV5-5; tentative D call: TRBD1 (6 bases). Per the germline V gene, CDR1 is SGHKS and CDR2 is YYEKEE (reference sequence). Deletions cut 1 base from V and 8 bases from J, with 12 bases between. There are 14 residues in the CDR3. Here the CDR3 reads CASSLSIDREKLFF. Here the CDR3 DNA reads TGTGCCAGCAGCTTGTCCATCGACAGGGAAAAACTGTTTTTT. Full variable domain (outside the CDR3, taken from reference TRBV5-5 and TRBJ1-4): DAGVTQSPTHLIKTRGQQVTLRCSPISGHKSVSWYQQVLGQGPQFIFQYYEKEERGRGNFPDRFSARQFPNYSSELNVNALLLGDSALYLCASSLSIDREKLFFGSGTQLSVL.

The rearrangement links TRBV10-3 to TRBJ1-1; 8 nucleotides line up with TRBD1. Per germline, CDR1 ENHRY and CDR2 SYGVKD. The V segment lost 2 bases and the J segment 3 bases; nucleotides outside the gene matches: 14. The length of the CDR3 is 18 residues. The CDR3 DNA reads TGTGCCATCAGTGAGCTTCTGGACAGGGTACTAGTGGACACTGAAGCTTTCTTT. This encodes CAISELLDRVLVDTEAFF.

This chain connects TRBV6-5 to TRBJ2-7; 10 nucleotides line up with TRBD2. The CDR3 has 13 residues. Germline V gene lookup returns CDR1 MNHEY and CDR2 SVGAGI. Trimming removed 6 bases from V and 3 bases from J; junction bases left unmatched: 2. CDR3 sequence (DNA): TGTGCCAGCAGGCAGCGGGGGGGCTACGAGCAGTACTTC. Translated: CASRQRGGYEQYF.

The chain recombines TRBV6-5 with TRBJ1-2; TRBD1 agrees at 10 bases. The CDR3 loop spans 15 amino acids. Germline V CDR1 and CDR2: MNHEY, SVGAGI. V was pared by 0 bases and J by 7 bases, with 5 bases of the junction left unmatched. The CDR3 spells CASSYSPDRGLGYTF. CDR3 sequence (DNA): TGTGCCAGCAGTTACTCTCCCGACAGGGGGCTTGGCTACACCTTC.

This clone was counted a single time. The rearrangement links TRBV6-1 to TRBJ2-3, with 13 bases identical to TRBD2. There are 19 residues in the CDR3. CDR1 and CDR2 from the germline V gene are MNHNS and SASEGT. J was trimmed by 4 bases and V by 4 bases; bases with no gene match: 14. CDR3 sequence reads: CASSANAGATSGGPDTQYF. CDR3 bases: TGTGCCAGCAGTGCAAATGCGGGGGCGACTAGCGGGGGGCCAGATACGCAGTATTTT.

The genes are TRBV25-1 and TRBJ2-1; TRBD1 agrees at 8 bases. J lost 5 bases, V lost 6 bases, and 9 bases had no gene match. This CDR3 has 15 amino acids. CDR1 is MGHDK, CDR2 SYGVNS, per germline. As DNA, the CDR3 is TGTGCCAGCAGCGGACAGGGATTTACCCACAATGAGCAGTTCTTC. Protein sequence: CASSGQGFTHNEQFF. Filled out from reference TRBV25-1 and TRBJ2-1, the complete variable domain reads EADIYQTPRYLVIGTGKKITLECSQTMGHDKMYWYQQDPGMELHLIHYSYGVNSTEKGDLSSESTVSRIRTEHFPLTLESARPSHTSQYLCASSGQGFTHNEQFFGPGTRLTVL.